This passage covers 7 T cell receptor beta chains from one sample sequenced in a study of CD8+ T cells in alopecia areata (dated by TCRdb to 2017 to 2018). Library prep was done by the immunoSEQ multiplex PCR assay. To provide template for TCR sequencing, every sample had RNA extracted and reverse transcribed into cDNA. TCRdb mirrors the immuneACCESS table, restricted to in-frame sequences. Some clones are absent from its copies; in checked studies, under half trace to an unresolved V gene, and the reason for the others is unknown. The table for this sample lists roughly 120,000 clones; roughly 68% of them were counted only once. The ten largest clones take up around 2.8% of the sample. Sequences were obtained from CD4+ T cells sorted from blood. The source of these receptors is a human donor in good health.

The count of this clone is one. The gene calls are TRBV9 and TRBJ1-1; no clear D gene. V lost 0 bases to trimming and J lost 7 bases, with 7 bases between them. The CDR3 has 12 residues. CDR1 and CDR2 (germline): SGDLS, YYNGEE. The CDR3 DNA is TGTGCCAGCAGCGTAGTTTCCGGTGAAGCTTTCTTT. It encodes CASSVVSGEAFF.

This clone occurred a few times. The chain carries TRBV29-1 and TRBJ2-1; 7 bases are a match to TRBD1. V lost 7 bases and J lost 4; bases outside the gene matches: 10. This CDR3 is 14 amino acids long. CDR1 SQVTM and CDR2 ANQGSEA come from the germline V gene. CDR3 residues: CSGSSGTVYNEQFF. In DNA form, the CDR3 reads TGCAGCGGCTCCTCCGGGACAGTATACAATGAGCAGTTCTTC.

This chain uses TRBV5-1 with TRBJ2-1, with TRBD2 matching 12 bases. CDR3 size: 20 residues. Losses at the gene ends were 0 bases for V and 1 base for J; bases not matched to a gene: 11. Germline values: CDR1 SGHRS, CDR2 YFSETQ. The CDR3 DNA sequence: TGCGCCAGCAGCTTGGCGCTGACTAGCGGGGGACTGGGTTCCTACAATGAGCAGTTCTTC. This translates into CASSLALTSGGLGSYNEQFF.

Remarks on this clone: The identical CDR3 is also encoded by other nucleotide sequences in the sample. The gene calls are TRBV29-1 and TRBJ1-2; D is unresolved. Germline CDR1 SQVTM, CDR2 ANQGSEA. The CDR3 runs to 12 residues. Trimming shortened V by 1 base and J by 8 bases, and 11 bases separated the two germline ends. The CDR3 reads CSVEGAGGGYTF. CDR3 sequence (DNA): TGCAGCGTTGAAGGGGCAGGAGGGGGCTACACCTTC.

This chain joins TRBV30 and TRBJ1-5; 8 bases are a match to TRBD1. There are 13 residues in the CDR3. Germline V lookup: CDR1 GTSNPN, CDR2 SVGIG (reference sequence). J was trimmed by 5 bases and V by 1 base; bases with no gene match: 1. CDR3 loop: CAWSGRGHQPQHF. CDR3 bases: TGTGCCTGGAGTGGCAGGGGGCATCAGCCCCAGCATTTT.

V is TRBV15 and J is TRBJ2-5; 12 bases agree with TRBD1. J gave up 4 bases and V 4 bases, and 7 bases lay outside the gene matches. Looked up from germline, CDR1 is LNHNV and CDR2 is YYDKDF (reference sequence). The CDR3 extends over 16 amino acids. In DNA form, the CDR3 reads TGTGCCACCAGCACCAGGGACAGGGGGCTAGGAGAGACCCAGTACTTC. It is translated as CATSTRDRGLGETQYF.

This chain uses TRBV6-6 with TRBJ2-5, with TRBD1 identical over 10 bases. The germline V gene has CDR1 MNHNY and CDR2 SVGAGI (reference sequence). The V and J ends lost 6 bases and 5 bases, in that order; junction bases with no gene match: 9. CDR3 length equals 15 residues. CDR3 bases: TGTGCCAGCAGACCGACAGGGGGCGCCGGGGAGACCCAGTACTTC. As protein: CASRPTGGAGETQYF.